This record concerns one TCR beta chain sequence. Antigen unknown. The entry originates in a study of T cells after yellow fever vaccination. Turning to the study itself: Preparing low-cell-number fractions relied on SMART-Seq v4 Ultra Low Input. Broader study findings: It was a small share of clonotypes that appeared in both CD4 and CD8 compartments.

V lost 6 bases and J 6 bases, leaving 9 bases between the germline ends. Germline lookup yields CDR1 MNHEY and CDR2 SVGAGI. The CDR3 spans 13 residues. TCRdb used MiXCR to reprocess the 5' RACE reads, holding one entry per CDR3 protein. The sample gives a few hundred thousand distinct CDR3 sequences, less than 9.5% of which show up once; around 3.1% is in the top ten. The clonotype was recovered from a man younger than 35 who received the YFV17D yellow fever vaccine. Specimen: CD4+ T cells sorted from PBMCs, collected 5 days after the yellow fever booster vaccination. The V and J genes are TRBV6-5 and TRBJ1-6; weak D call: TRBD1 (5 bases). DNA of the CDR3: TGTGCCAGCAGGACAGATTTTAATTCACCCCTCCACTTT. This encodes CASRTDFNSPLHF.